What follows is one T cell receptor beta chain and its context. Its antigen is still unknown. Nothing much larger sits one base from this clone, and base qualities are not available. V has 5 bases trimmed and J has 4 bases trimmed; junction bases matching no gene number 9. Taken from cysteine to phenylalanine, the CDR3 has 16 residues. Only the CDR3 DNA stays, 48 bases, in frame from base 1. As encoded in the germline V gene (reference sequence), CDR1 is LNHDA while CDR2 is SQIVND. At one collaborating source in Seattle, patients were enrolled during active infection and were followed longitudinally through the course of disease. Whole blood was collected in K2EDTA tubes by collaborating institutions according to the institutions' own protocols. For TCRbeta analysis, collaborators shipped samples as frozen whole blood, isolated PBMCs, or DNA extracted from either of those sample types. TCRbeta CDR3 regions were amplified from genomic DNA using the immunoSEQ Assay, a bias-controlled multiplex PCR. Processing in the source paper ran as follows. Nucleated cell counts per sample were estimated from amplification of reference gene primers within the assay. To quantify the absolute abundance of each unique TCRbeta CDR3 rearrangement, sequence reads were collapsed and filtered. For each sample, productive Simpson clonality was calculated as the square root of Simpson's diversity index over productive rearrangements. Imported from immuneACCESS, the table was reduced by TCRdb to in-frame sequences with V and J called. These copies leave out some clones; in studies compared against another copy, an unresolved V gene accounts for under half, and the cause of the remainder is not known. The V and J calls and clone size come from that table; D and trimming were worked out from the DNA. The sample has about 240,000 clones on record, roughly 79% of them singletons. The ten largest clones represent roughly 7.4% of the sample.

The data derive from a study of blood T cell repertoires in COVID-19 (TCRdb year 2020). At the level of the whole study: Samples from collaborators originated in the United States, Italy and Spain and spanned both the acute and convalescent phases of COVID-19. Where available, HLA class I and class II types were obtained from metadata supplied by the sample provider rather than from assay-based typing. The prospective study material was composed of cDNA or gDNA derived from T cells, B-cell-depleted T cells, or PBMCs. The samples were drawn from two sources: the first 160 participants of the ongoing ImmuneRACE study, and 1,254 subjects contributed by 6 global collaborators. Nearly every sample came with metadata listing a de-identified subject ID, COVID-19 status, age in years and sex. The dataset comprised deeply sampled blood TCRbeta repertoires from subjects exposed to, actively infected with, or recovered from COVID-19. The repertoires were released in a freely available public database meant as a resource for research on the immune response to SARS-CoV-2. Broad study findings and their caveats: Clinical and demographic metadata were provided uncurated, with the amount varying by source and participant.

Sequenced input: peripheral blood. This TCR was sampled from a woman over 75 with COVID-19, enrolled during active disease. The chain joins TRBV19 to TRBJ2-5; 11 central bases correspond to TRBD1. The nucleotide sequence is TGTGCCAGTAGTCCTAGGGGGACAGGGGGAAGAGAGACCCAGTACTTC. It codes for CASSPRGTGGRETQYF.